This TCR beta chain came from a study of CD8 T cells in ankylosing spondylitis. Whole-study results and caveats: Clones that were linked to disease were CD8+ and were relatively rare in peripheral blood. As reported, disease-linked clones showed significant enrichment in matched ankylosing spondylitis synovial fluid.

Germline loops: CDR1 SGHRS, CDR2 YFSETQ. This CDR3 is 16 amino acids long. V was shortened by 4 bases and J by 1 base, with 14 bases between the two germline ends. As for this clonotype: As yet, its antigen is unknown.

The authors made TCR beta libraries by quantitative 5'-RACE with molecular barcodes. TCRdb reanalysed the 5' RACE reads using MiXCR and keeps one entry per CDR3 protein. The repertoire consists of under 300,000 distinct CDR3 sequences, with roughly 10% occurring once and the leading ten covering 5.5% to 8%. Sequencing was performed on blood, either unsorted or a sorted T cell fraction (not recorded which). This clonotype was sampled from a male donor with ankylosing spondylitis or in good health (not recorded which). The gene calls are TRBV5-1 and TRBJ2-2; TRBD1 might be the D (6 bases). Here the CDR3 DNA reads TGCGCCAGCAGCACAGGACAGATGAAGAACACCGGGGAGCTGTTTTTT. This sequence encodes CASSTGQMKNTGELFF.